This record concerns one T cell receptor (beta chain) sequence. The data originate from a study of technical replicates of blood from a handful of donors. Unmatched junction bases numbered 8, after V lost 0 bases and J lost 6 bases. Germline V lookup: CDR1 LGHNA, CDR2 YSLEER. CDR3 length equals 16 residues. Here immunoSEQ multiplex PCR was the method, and the copy in TCRdb shows in-frame clones only, minus some. The data contain some 60,000 clones, about 90% of them singletons. The specimen sequenced was PBMCs. The clonotype comes from a human donor in good health. Some clones in this sample may be carry-over from other donors' samples. The chain uses TRBV4-3 and TRBJ2-7, with TRBD2 matching 10 bases. The CDR3 protein is CASSQDSRTSGGEQYF. The CDR3 DNA reads TGCGCCAGCAGCCAAGATTCCCGGACTAGCGGCGGCGAGCAGTACTTC.